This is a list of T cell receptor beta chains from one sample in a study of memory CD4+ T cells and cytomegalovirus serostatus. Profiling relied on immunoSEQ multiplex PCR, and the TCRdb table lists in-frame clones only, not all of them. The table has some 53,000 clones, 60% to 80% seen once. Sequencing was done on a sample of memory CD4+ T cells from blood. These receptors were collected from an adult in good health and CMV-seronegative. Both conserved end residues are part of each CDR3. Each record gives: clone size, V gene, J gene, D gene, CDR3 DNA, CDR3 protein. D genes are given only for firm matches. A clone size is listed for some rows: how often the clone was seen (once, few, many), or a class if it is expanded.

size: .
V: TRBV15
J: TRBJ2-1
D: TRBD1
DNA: TGTGCCACCAGCGGTAGGGGGCCCACCTACAATGAGCAGTTCTTC
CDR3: CATSGRGPTYNEQFF

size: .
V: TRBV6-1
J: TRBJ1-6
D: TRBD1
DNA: TGTGCCACCGGACAGGGGAATTCACCCCTCCACTTT
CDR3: CATGQGNSPLHF

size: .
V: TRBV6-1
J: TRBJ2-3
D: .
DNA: TGTGCCAGCAAACCGGGGGATATCACAGATACGCAGTATTTT
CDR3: CASKPGDITDTQYF

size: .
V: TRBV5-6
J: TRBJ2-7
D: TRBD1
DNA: TGTGCCAGCTATTTAGGGGACAGACCCTACGAGCAGTACTTC
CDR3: CASYLGDRPYEQYF

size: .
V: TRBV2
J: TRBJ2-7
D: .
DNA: TGTGCCAGCAGCATCTCCTACGAGCAGTACTTC
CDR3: CASSISYEQYF

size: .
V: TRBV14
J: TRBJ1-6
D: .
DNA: TGTGCCAGCAGCCAGACGGGCTTCTATTCACCCCTCCACTTT
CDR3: CASSQTGFYSPLHF

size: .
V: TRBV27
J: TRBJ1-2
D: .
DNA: TGTGCCAGCAGTTTCCTCCCCGTCCGGGGAGATGGCTACACCTTC
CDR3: CASSFLPVRGDGYTF

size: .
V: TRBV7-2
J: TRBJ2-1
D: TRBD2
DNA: TGTGCCAGCAGCTTAGCGAATGCGGGGGGCGAGCAGTTCTTC
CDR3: CASSLANAGGEQFF

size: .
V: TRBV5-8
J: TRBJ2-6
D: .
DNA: TGTGCCAGCAGCTTGGTTGTTCTATCTGGGGCCAACGTCCTGACTTTC
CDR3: CASSLVVLSGANVLTF

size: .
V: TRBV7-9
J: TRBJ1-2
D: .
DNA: TGTGCCAGCAGCTTAGCAGGGGGCTACACCTTC
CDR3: CASSLAGGYTF

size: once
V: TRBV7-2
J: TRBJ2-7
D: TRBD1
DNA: TGTGCCAGCAGCTCCTTCGGGACAGGGGCCTACGAGCAGTACTTC
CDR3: CASSSFGTGAYEQYF